This record covers a single TCR beta chain. These data originate in a study of blood T cells in healthy people across ages. Using a J-beta primer mix together with a sample-barcoded 5' primer, a second PCR was run for about 6 to 11 cycles. A single record per CDR3 protein comes from TCRdb applying MiXCR to the 5' RACE reads. The table records around 800,000 distinct CDR3 sequences, about half of them present only once. This CDR3 has 17 residues. From germline, CDR1 is LGHNA and CDR2 YNFKEQ. V trimming: 3 bases; J trimming: 0 bases; junction bases outside the gene matches: 5. The sequence derives from a man older than 75 in good health. This chain joins TRBV4-2 and TRBJ2-1; the match to TRBD2 covers 10 bases. Sequencing was done on a sample of blood. CDR3 residues: CASSQVASGGSYNEQFF. DNA of the CDR3: TGTGCCAGCAGCCAGGTAGCTAGCGGGGGCTCCTACAATGAGCAGTTCTTC.